This TCR beta chain was sequenced in a study of neurological immune-mediated disorders. TCRdb re-called the 5' RACE reads with MiXCR, one entry per CDR3 protein. The profile shows around 83,000 distinct CDR3 sequences, roughly an eighth of them singletons. The CDR3 is made up of 13 amino acids. Trimming left V 2 bases short and J 3 bases short, with 5 bases between. Germline CDR1 is MRHNA and CDR2 is SNTAGT. The clonotype was recovered from a woman in her forties or fifties in good health. The chain uses TRBV6-4 and TRBJ2-1; D is uncertain. The sample consisted of PBMCs. CDR3 sequence reads: CASSDNSYNEQFF. DNA for the CDR3: TGTGCCAGCAGTGACAACAGCTACAATGAGCAGTTCTTC.